This T cell receptor beta chain originates from a study of identical twins. The trim removed 5 bases at V and 2 bases at J, leaving 8 bases unmatched. Germline V gene data show CDR1 as SGHRS and CDR2 as YFSETQ. This CDR3 spans 16 amino acids. Template switching introduced a universal primer site, and the cDNA bore unique molecular identifiers. TCRdb analysed the 5' RACE reads with MiXCR anew, one entry per CDR3 protein. The profile covers under 300,000 distinct CDR3 sequences, with around 6.5% appearing a single time and about 14% taken by the ten largest. This clonotype occurred many times. These data also featured in a second study, about T cells expressing NK-cell markers. As that report states: Sorted CD3+CD56+NKG2C+, CD3+CD56+NKG2C- and CD3+CD56-NKG2C+ T cells supplied TCR beta repertoires. Sorting in several experiments was restricted by an anti-gamma-delta TCR antibody to alpha-beta TCR T cells.

Material for sequencing was CD8+ T cells sorted from blood. The chain combines TRBV5-1 with TRBJ2-1; 9 bases are a match to TRBD1. This sequence was found in a woman aged 18-29 years in good health. CDR3 loop: CASSRGGQGTYNEQFF. In nucleotides, the CDR3 is TGCGCCAGCAGTCGAGGGGGACAGGGAACCTACAATGAGCAGTTCTTC. The full variable domain, with the rest looked up from reference TRBV5-1 and TRBJ2-1, is KAGVTQTPRYLIKTRGQQVTLSCSPISGHRSVSWYQQTPGQGLQFLFEYFSETQRNKGNFPGRFSGRQFSNSRSEMNVSTLELGDSALYLCASSRGGQGTYNEQFFGPGTRLTVL.